Listed here is a single T cell receptor (beta chain). TCRdb's table, derived via immunoSEQ multiplex PCR, lists solely in-frame clones and lacks some. Among about 58,000 clones listed, almost 90% were seen once. CDR1 SGHAT and CDR2 FQNNGV come from the germline V gene. After removal of 2 bases from V and 8 bases from J, the junction contained 5 bases not matched to a gene. The CDR3 covers 13 residues. These data are taken from a study of control samples from healthy donors and cancer patients. The chain is built from TRBV11-2 and TRBJ1-2; TRBD1 agrees at 7 bases. The TCR originated in a man aged 60 to 69 with colorectal cancer. The sample consisted of PBMCs. CDR3 region: CASSLQGGWGYTF. CDR3 coding DNA: TGTGCCAGCAGCTTACAGGGGGGTTGGGGCTACACCTTC.